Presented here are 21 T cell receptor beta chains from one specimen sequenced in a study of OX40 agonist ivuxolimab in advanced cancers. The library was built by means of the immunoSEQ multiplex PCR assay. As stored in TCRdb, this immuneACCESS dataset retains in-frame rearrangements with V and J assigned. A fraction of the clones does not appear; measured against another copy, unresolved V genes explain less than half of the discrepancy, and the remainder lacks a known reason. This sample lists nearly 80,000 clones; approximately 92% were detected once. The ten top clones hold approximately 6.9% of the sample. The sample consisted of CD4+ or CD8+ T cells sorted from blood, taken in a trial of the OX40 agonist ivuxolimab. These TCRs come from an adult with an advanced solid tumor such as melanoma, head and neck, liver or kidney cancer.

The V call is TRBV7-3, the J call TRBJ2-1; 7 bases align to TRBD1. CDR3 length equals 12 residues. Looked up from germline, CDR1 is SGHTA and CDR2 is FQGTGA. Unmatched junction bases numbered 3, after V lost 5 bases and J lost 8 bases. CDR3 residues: CASSHGTDEQFF. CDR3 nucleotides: TGTGCCAGCAGCCACGGGACAGATGAGCAGTTCTTC.

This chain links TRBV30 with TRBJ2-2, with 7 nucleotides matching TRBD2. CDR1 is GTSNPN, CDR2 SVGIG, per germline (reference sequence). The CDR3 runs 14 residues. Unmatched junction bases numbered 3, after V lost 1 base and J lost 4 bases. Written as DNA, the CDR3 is TGTGCCTGGAGTGGCGGGAGTGGCACCGGGGAGCTGTTTTTT. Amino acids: CAWSGGSGTGELFF.

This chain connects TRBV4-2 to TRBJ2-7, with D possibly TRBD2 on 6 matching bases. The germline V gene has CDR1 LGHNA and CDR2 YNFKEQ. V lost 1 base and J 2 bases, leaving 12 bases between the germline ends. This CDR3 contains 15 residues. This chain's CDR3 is CASSQVFGGTYEQYF. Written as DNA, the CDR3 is TGTGCCAGCAGCCAAGTTTTTGGAGGGACCTACGAGCAGTACTTC.

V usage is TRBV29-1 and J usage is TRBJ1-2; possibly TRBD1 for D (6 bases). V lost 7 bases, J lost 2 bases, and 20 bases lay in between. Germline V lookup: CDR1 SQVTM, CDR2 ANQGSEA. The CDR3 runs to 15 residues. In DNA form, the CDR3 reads TGCAGCGCCCAGGATATTGGGGGCGCGAACTATGGCTACACCTTC. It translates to CSAQDIGGANYGYTF.

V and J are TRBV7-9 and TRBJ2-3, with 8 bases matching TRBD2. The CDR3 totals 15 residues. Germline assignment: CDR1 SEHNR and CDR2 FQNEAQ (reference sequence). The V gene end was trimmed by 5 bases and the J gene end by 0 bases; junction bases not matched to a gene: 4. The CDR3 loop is CASSTTSGSTDTQYF. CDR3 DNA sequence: TGTGCCAGCAGCACCACTAGCGGCAGCACAGATACGCAGTATTTT.

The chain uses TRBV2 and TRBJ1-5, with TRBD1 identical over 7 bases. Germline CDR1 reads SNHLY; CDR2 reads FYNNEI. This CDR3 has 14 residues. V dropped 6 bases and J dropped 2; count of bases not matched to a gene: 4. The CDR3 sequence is CASSPDRGNQPQHF. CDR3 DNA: TGTGCCAGCAGCCCCGACAGGGGCAATCAGCCCCAGCATTTT.

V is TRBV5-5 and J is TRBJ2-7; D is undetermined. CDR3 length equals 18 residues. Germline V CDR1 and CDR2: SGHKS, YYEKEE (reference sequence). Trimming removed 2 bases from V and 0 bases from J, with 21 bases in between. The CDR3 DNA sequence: TGTGCCAGCAGCTTCCGATTGACGGGCGACGCGAGCTCCTACGAGCAGTACTTC. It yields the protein CASSFRLTGDASSYEQYF.

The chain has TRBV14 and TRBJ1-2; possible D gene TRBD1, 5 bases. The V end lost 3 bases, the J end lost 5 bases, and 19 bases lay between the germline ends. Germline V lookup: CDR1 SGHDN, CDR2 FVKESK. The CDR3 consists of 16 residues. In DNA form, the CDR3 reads TGTGCCAGCAGCCATAAAGTGGGGCTCGGTCGGTATGGCTACACCTTC. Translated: CASSHKVGLGRYGYTF.

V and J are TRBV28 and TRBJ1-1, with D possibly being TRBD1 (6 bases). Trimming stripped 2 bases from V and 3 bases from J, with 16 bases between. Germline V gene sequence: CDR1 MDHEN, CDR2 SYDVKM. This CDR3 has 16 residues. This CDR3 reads CASSLPPGGGHTEAFF. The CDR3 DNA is TGTGCCAGCAGTTTACCTCCCGGGGGGGGGCACACTGAAGCTTTCTTT.

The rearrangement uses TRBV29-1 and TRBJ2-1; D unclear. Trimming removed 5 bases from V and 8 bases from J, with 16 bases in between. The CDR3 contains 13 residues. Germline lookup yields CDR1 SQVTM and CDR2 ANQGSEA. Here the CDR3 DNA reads TGCAGCGTTTCCCGAACCCAAGGACATGAGCAGTTCTTC. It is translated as CSVSRTQGHEQFF.

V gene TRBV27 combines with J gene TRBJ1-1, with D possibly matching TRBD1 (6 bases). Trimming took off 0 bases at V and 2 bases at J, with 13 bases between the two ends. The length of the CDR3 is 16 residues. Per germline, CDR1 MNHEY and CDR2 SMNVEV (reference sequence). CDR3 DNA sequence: TGTGCCAGCAGTTTATCGGTCGCAGGGGCAAACACTGAAGCTTTCTTT. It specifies CASSLSVAGANTEAFF.

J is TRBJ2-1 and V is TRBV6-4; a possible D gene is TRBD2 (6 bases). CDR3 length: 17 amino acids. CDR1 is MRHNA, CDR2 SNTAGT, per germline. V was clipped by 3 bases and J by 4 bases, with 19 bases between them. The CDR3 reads CASSDSLRGFFYNEQFF. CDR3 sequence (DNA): TGTGCCAGCAGTGATTCCCTACGGGGGTTCTTTTACAATGAGCAGTTCTTC.

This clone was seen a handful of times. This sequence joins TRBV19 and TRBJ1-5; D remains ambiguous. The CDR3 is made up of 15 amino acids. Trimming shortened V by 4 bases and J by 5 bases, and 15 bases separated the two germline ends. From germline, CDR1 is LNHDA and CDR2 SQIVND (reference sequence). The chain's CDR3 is CASSRAAVPYQPQHF. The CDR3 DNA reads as TGTGCCAGTAGTAGGGCAGCAGTACCCTATCAGCCCCAGCATTTT.

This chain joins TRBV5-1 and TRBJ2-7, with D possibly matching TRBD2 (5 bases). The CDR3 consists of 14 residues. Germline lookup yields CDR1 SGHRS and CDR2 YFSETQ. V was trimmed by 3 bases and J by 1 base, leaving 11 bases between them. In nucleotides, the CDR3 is TGCGCCAGCAGCTCTCAACGGGGATCCTACGAGCAGTACTTC. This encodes CASSSQRGSYEQYF.

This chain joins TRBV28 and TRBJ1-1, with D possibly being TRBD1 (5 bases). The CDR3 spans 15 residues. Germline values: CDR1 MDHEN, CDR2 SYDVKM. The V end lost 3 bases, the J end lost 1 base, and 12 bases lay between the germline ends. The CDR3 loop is CASSFRGIGNTEAFF. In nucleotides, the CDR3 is TGTGCCAGCAGTTTTAGGGGAATTGGGAACACTGAAGCTTTCTTT.

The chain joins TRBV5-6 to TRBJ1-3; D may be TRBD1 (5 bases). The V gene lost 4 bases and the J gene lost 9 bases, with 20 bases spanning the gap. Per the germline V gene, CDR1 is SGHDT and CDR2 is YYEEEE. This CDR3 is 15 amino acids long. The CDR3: CASSDATPSGGTIYF. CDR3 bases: TGTGCCAGCAGCGATGCTACCCCTTCTGGGGGCACCATATATTTT.

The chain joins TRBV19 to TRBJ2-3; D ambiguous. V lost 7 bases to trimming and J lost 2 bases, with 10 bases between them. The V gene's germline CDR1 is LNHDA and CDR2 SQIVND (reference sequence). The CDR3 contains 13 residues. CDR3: CASKRTNTDTQYF. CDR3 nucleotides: TGTGCCAGTAAGCGCACTAACACAGATACGCAGTATTTT.

The CDR3 here is CASSRQGMNTEAFF. The CDR3 DNA is TGCGCCAGCAGCCGACAGGGAATGAACACTGAAGCTTTCTTT. The chain is built from TRBV5-1 and TRBJ1-1; TRBD1 matches 7 bases. The CDR3 runs 14 residues. Germline CDR1 SGHRS, CDR2 YFSETQ. V lost 4 bases, J lost 0 bases, and 3 bases stayed unmatched.

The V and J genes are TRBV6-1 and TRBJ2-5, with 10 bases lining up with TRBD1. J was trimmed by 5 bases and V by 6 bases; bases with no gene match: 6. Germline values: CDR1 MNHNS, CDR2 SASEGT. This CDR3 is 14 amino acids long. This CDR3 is CASRVPGQGETQYF. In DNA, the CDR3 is TGTGCCAGCAGAGTTCCGGGACAGGGGGAGACCCAGTACTTC.

CDR3 DNA: TGCGCCAGCAAAATCCCTCACAGGAACAATGAGCAGTTCTTC. As protein: CASKIPHRNNEQFF. The genes are TRBV5-1 and TRBJ2-1, with D possibly TRBD1 on 5 matching bases. The length of the CDR3 is 14 residues. Per germline, CDR1 SGHRS and CDR2 YFSETQ. V was trimmed by 6 bases and J by 5 bases, leaving 15 bases between them.

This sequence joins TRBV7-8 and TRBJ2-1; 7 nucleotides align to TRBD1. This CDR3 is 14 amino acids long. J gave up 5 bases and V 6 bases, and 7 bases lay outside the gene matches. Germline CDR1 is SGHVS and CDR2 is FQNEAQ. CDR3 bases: TGTGCCAGCAGGACCGGGACAGTGGACAATGAGCAGTTCTTC. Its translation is CASRTGTVDNEQFF. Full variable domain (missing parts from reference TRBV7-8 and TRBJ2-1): GAGVSQSPRYKVAKRGQDVALRCDPISGHVSLFWYQQALGQGPEFLTYFQNEAQLDKSGLPSDRFFAERPEGSVSTLKIQRTQQEDSAVYLCASRTGTVDNEQFFGPGTRLTVL.